These T cell receptor beta chains were read from a single sample in a study of CD8 T cells in ankylosing spondylitis. TCRdb independently ran MiXCR on the 5' RACE reads; one entry per CDR3 protein. The sample lists 200,000 or so distinct CDR3 sequences, under 15% occurring once. Material for sequencing was blood, either unsorted or a sorted T cell fraction (not recorded which). The receptor source for this set is a female donor with ankylosing spondylitis or in good health (not recorded which). Each CDR3 is given with its conserved first and last residue. Each record gives: J gene, V gene, clone size, D gene, CDR3 protein, CDR3 DNA. The D gene is left open where the match is weak. Rows give clone size only sometimes, using once, few, many, or a class for an expanded clone.

j_call: TRBJ2-1; v_call: TRBV5-1; clone_size: many; d_call: NA; cdr3_aa: CASSLGLEVYNEQFF; cdr3_nt: TGCGCCAGCAGCTTGGGACTAGAAGTCTACAATGAGCAGTTCTTC
j_call: TRBJ2-7; v_call: TRBV18; clone_size: many; d_call: TRBD1; cdr3_aa: CASSRNRDRDHEQYF; cdr3_nt: TGTGCCAGCTCAAGGAACCGGGACAGGGACCACGAGCAGTACTTC
j_call: TRBJ1-3; v_call: TRBV7-6; clone_size: few; d_call: TRBD1; cdr3_aa: CASSLGATGRGNTIYF; cdr3_nt: TGTGCCAGCAGCTTAGGAGCGACAGGGAGGGGAAACACCATATATTTT
j_call: TRBJ2-2; v_call: TRBV12-3/TRBV12-4; clone_size: many; d_call: NA; cdr3_aa: CASSLTRALNTGELFF; cdr3_nt: TGTGCCAGCAGCCTTACGCGGGCTCTAAACACCGGGGAGCTGTTTTTT
j_call: TRBJ2-1; v_call: TRBV3-1; clone_size: many; d_call: TRBD2; cdr3_aa: CATTSGSSNEQFF; cdr3_nt: TGTGCCACAACTAGCGGGAGTTCCAATGAGCAGTTCTTC
j_call: TRBJ2-7; v_call: TRBV7-9; clone_size: NA; d_call: TRBD1; cdr3_aa: CASSLLDRVYEQYF; cdr3_nt: TGTGCCAGCAGTTTATTGGACAGGGTCTACGAGCAGTACTTC
j_call: TRBJ2-7; v_call: TRBV20-1; clone_size: NA; d_call: TRBD2; cdr3_aa: CSARLSGSVGEQYF; cdr3_nt: TGCAGTGCTAGGCTTAGCGGGAGCGTAGGCGAGCAGTACTTC
j_call: TRBJ2-2; v_call: TRBV5-1; clone_size: many; d_call: TRBD1; cdr3_aa: CASRTTGSTGELFF; cdr3_nt: TGCGCCAGCAGGACGACAGGGTCCACCGGGGAGCTGTTTTTT
j_call: TRBJ2-3; v_call: TRBV20-1; clone_size: NA; d_call: TRBD2; cdr3_aa: CSAPRLLAGNTDTQYF; cdr3_nt: TGCAGTGCCCCCCGCCTACTAGCGGGTAACACAGATACGCAGTATTTT
j_call: TRBJ1-5; v_call: TRBV7-9; clone_size: few; d_call: NA; cdr3_aa: CASSPAVGTTGNQPQHF; cdr3_nt: TGTGCCAGCAGCCCAGCAGTCGGGACAACGGGCAATCAGCCCCAGCATTTT
j_call: TRBJ1-5; v_call: TRBV27; clone_size: many; d_call: NA; cdr3_aa: CASSPGTGSNQPQHF; cdr3_nt: TGTGCCAGCAGTCCGGGTACGGGTAGCAATCAGCCCCAGCATTTT
j_call: TRBJ1-6; v_call: TRBV18; clone_size: once; d_call: NA; cdr3_aa: CASSPPVSGANSPLHF; cdr3_nt: TGTGCCAGCTCACCACCGGTCTCAGGGGCTAATTCACCCCTCCACTTT
j_call: TRBJ1-1; v_call: TRBV28; clone_size: many; d_call: NA; cdr3_aa: CASSLGTPPAAFF; cdr3_nt: TGTGCCAGCAGTTTGGGGACACCCCCAGCGGCTTTCTTT
j_call: TRBJ2-1; v_call: TRBV29-1; clone_size: few; d_call: TRBD2; cdr3_aa: CSVELTSSGNSYEQFF; cdr3_nt: TGCAGCGTTGAGTTGACGTCTAGCGGGAATAGCTATGAGCAGTTCTTC
j_call: TRBJ2-7; v_call: TRBV30; clone_size: NA; d_call: NA; cdr3_aa: CAWSVGIGVASYEQYF; cdr3_nt: TGTGCCTGGAGTGTTGGAATAGGGGTAGCGAGCTACGAGCAGTACTTC
j_call: TRBJ1-2; v_call: TRBV5-1; clone_size: many; d_call: NA; cdr3_aa: CASSFTGTYGYTF; cdr3_nt: TGCGCCAGCAGCTTCACAGGTACCTATGGCTACACCTTC
j_call: TRBJ2-7; v_call: TRBV10-3; clone_size: many; d_call: NA; cdr3_aa: CAISEFLQGSSLYEQYF; cdr3_nt: TGTGCCATCAGTGAGTTTCTCCAGGGAAGTTCACTTTACGAGCAGTACTTC
j_call: TRBJ2-3; v_call: TRBV4-3; clone_size: NA; d_call: NA; cdr3_aa: CASSQEGDTSPWDTQYF; cdr3_nt: TGCGCCAGCAGCCAAGAGGGGGACACCAGCCCTTGGGATACGCAGTATTTT
j_call: TRBJ1-5; v_call: TRBV9; clone_size: few; d_call: NA; cdr3_aa: CASGNRLNQPQHF; cdr3_nt: TGTGCCAGCGGGAACAGGTTGAACCAGCCCCAGCATTTT
j_call: TRBJ1-2; v_call: TRBV6-1; clone_size: many; d_call: NA; cdr3_aa: CASSEASGGYGYTF; cdr3_nt: TGTGCCAGCAGTGAAGCATCCGGGGGCTATGGCTACACCTTC
j_call: TRBJ1-1; v_call: TRBV12-3/TRBV12-4; clone_size: many; d_call: NA; cdr3_aa: CASSFSGTEAFF; cdr3_nt: TGTGCCAGCAGCTTCAGCGGCACTGAAGCTTTCTTT
j_call: TRBJ2-1; v_call: TRBV7-9; clone_size: many; d_call: TRBD2; cdr3_aa: CASRRATSVGSYNEQFF; cdr3_nt: TGTGCCAGCAGACGAGCTACTAGCGTGGGCTCCTACAATGAGCAGTTCTTC
j_call: TRBJ2-7; v_call: TRBV5-1; clone_size: many; d_call: NA; cdr3_aa: CASSLDGRYEQYF; cdr3_nt: TGCGCCAGCAGCTTGGACGGGCGGTACGAGCAGTACTTC
j_call: TRBJ1-1; v_call: TRBV29-1; clone_size: many; d_call: NA; cdr3_aa: CSVATKRVGNTEAFF; cdr3_nt: TGCAGCGTTGCGACAAAAAGGGTAGGAAACACTGAAGCTTTCTTT
j_call: TRBJ1-2; v_call: TRBV5-5; clone_size: many; d_call: NA; cdr3_aa: CASSPYLDSNYGYTF; cdr3_nt: TGTGCCAGCAGCCCCTACTTGGACAGTAACTATGGCTACACCTTC
j_call: TRBJ1-1; v_call: TRBV2; clone_size: NA; d_call: TRBD1; cdr3_aa: CASSGDRGGTEAFF; cdr3_nt: TGTGCCAGCAGCGGGGACAGGGGAGGCACTGAAGCTTTCTTT
j_call: TRBJ2-3; v_call: TRBV18; clone_size: many; d_call: TRBD2; cdr3_aa: CASSAGTSGEVDTQYF; cdr3_nt: TGTGCCAGCTCAGCTGGGACTAGCGGAGAGGTGGATACGCAGTATTTT
j_call: TRBJ2-1; v_call: TRBV12-3/TRBV12-4; clone_size: many; d_call: NA; cdr3_aa: CASRTAWANEQFF; cdr3_nt: TGTGCCAGCAGGACCGCCTGGGCGAATGAGCAGTTCTTC
j_call: TRBJ2-1; v_call: TRBV4-3; clone_size: many; d_call: NA; cdr3_aa: CASSQELERDEQFF; cdr3_nt: TGCGCCAGCAGCCAAGAGCTTGAGCGCGATGAGCAGTTCTTC
j_call: TRBJ2-1; v_call: TRBV20-1; clone_size: NA; d_call: NA; cdr3_aa: CSARDVAAGYNEQFF; cdr3_nt: TGCAGTGCTAGAGACGTAGCGGCTGGCTACAATGAGCAGTTCTTC
j_call: TRBJ2-2; v_call: TRBV9; clone_size: many; d_call: NA; cdr3_aa: CASSAVWGTGELFF; cdr3_nt: TGTGCCAGCTCCGCCGTTTGGGGCACCGGGGAGCTGTTTTTT
j_call: TRBJ2-3; v_call: TRBV12-3/TRBV12-4; clone_size: many; d_call: NA; cdr3_aa: CASSIRTATSTDTQYF; cdr3_nt: TGTGCCAGCAGCATTAGGACCGCGACTAGCACAGATACGCAGTATTTT
j_call: TRBJ2-1; v_call: TRBV25-1; clone_size: NA; d_call: TRBD2; cdr3_aa: CASRTSVGEGEQFF; cdr3_nt: TGTGCCAGCAGGACTAGCGTTGGTGAGGGTGAGCAGTTCTTC
j_call: TRBJ2-2; v_call: TRBV6-1; clone_size: few; d_call: NA; cdr3_aa: CASREVNTGELFF; cdr3_nt: TGTGCCAGCAGGGAGGTGAACACCGGGGAGCTGTTTTTT
j_call: TRBJ1-5; v_call: TRBV30; clone_size: few; d_call: NA; cdr3_aa: CAWSNPRRGNQPQHF; cdr3_nt: TGTGCCTGGAGTAACCCCCGAAGGGGGAATCAGCCCCAGCATTTT
j_call: TRBJ2-7; v_call: TRBV25-1; clone_size: NA; d_call: NA; cdr3_aa: CASSPDGREQYF; cdr3_nt: TGTGCCAGCAGCCCCGACGGGCGCGAGCAGTACTTC
j_call: TRBJ2-5; v_call: TRBV5-1; clone_size: NA; d_call: NA; cdr3_aa: CASSLVGAVETQYF; cdr3_nt: TGCGCCAGCAGCTTGGTAGGAGCCGTAGAGACCCAGTACTTC
j_call: TRBJ2-2; v_call: TRBV9; clone_size: many; d_call: TRBD2; cdr3_aa: CASSVSRTSGNTGELFF; cdr3_nt: TGTGCCAGCAGCGTATCGAGGACTAGCGGAAACACCGGGGAGCTGTTTTTT
j_call: TRBJ1-5; v_call: TRBV27; clone_size: NA; d_call: NA; cdr3_aa: CASSLRAGYSNQPQHF; cdr3_nt: TGTGCCAGCAGTTTACGGGCGGGTTATAGCAATCAGCCCCAGCATTTT
j_call: TRBJ2-7; v_call: TRBV12-3/TRBV12-4; clone_size: NA; d_call: TRBD1; cdr3_aa: CASKLGGGSYEQYF; cdr3_nt: TGTGCCAGCAAGCTAGGGGGCGGCTCCTACGAGCAGTACTTC
j_call: TRBJ2-1; v_call: TRBV24-1; clone_size: many; d_call: TRBD1; cdr3_aa: CATSDFGTGNDEQFF; cdr3_nt: TGTGCCACCAGTGATTTTGGGACAGGGAACGATGAGCAGTTCTTC
j_call: TRBJ2-3; v_call: TRBV5-5; clone_size: many; d_call: TRBD2; cdr3_aa: CASSSSSGGSTQYF; cdr3_nt: TGTGCCAGCAGCTCTTCCTCCGGGGGGAGTACGCAGTATTTT
j_call: TRBJ2-1; v_call: TRBV7-2; clone_size: many; d_call: NA; cdr3_aa: CASSRTIYNEQFF; cdr3_nt: TGTGCCAGCAGTAGGACCATCTACAATGAGCAGTTCTTC
j_call: TRBJ2-2; v_call: TRBV3-1; clone_size: many; d_call: NA; cdr3_aa: CASSHAQSGELFF; cdr3_nt: TGTGCCAGCAGCCACGCCCAAAGCGGGGAGCTGTTTTTT
j_call: TRBJ1-3; v_call: TRBV12-3/TRBV12-4; clone_size: many; d_call: NA; cdr3_aa: CASSLGQVDSGNTIYF; cdr3_nt: TGTGCCAGCAGTTTAGGGCAGGTCGACTCTGGAAACACCATATATTTT
j_call: TRBJ1-2; v_call: TRBV4-2; clone_size: NA; d_call: NA; cdr3_aa: CASSQERGTGGYTF; cdr3_nt: TGTGCCAGCAGCCAAGAACGCGGTACGGGGGGCTACACCTTC
j_call: TRBJ2-3; v_call: TRBV20-1; clone_size: few; d_call: NA; cdr3_aa: CSARRLSTDTQYF; cdr3_nt: TGCAGTGCTCGCCGACTAAGCACAGATACGCAGTATTTT
j_call: TRBJ1-1; v_call: TRBV30; clone_size: NA; d_call: NA; cdr3_aa: CAWSVRGHTEAFF; cdr3_nt: TGTGCCTGGAGTGTACGAGGACACACTGAAGCTTTCTTT
j_call: TRBJ2-1; v_call: TRBV11-2; clone_size: many; d_call: TRBD1; cdr3_aa: CASSSTGTDQSRTYNEQFF; cdr3_nt: TGTGCCAGCAGCAGTACCGGGACAGACCAATCCCGGACCTACAATGAGCAGTTCTTC
j_call: TRBJ2-1; v_call: TRBV12-3/TRBV12-4; clone_size: many; d_call: TRBD2; cdr3_aa: CASSFVAGGEQFF; cdr3_nt: TGTGCCAGCAGTTTTGTGGCGGGAGGTGAGCAGTTCTTC
j_call: TRBJ2-7; v_call: TRBV6-1; clone_size: many; d_call: NA; cdr3_aa: CASRGAGYYEQYF; cdr3_nt: TGTGCCTCTCGGGGCGCCGGATACTACGAGCAGTACTTC
j_call: TRBJ2-5; v_call: TRBV5-4; clone_size: few; d_call: NA; cdr3_aa: CASSRTGAQETQYF; cdr3_nt: TGTGCCAGCAGCCGGACGGGGGCCCAAGAGACCCAGTACTTC
j_call: TRBJ1-5; v_call: TRBV7-2; clone_size: few; d_call: NA; cdr3_aa: CASSLGHYSNQPQHF; cdr3_nt: TGTGCCAGCAGCTTGGGACATTATAGCAATCAGCCCCAGCATTTT
j_call: TRBJ2-1; v_call: TRBV20-1; clone_size: NA; d_call: NA; cdr3_aa: CSARAGGYNEQFF; cdr3_nt: TGCAGTGCTAGAGCAGGCGGGTACAATGAGCAGTTCTTC
j_call: TRBJ2-2; v_call: TRBV7-9; clone_size: many; d_call: NA; cdr3_aa: CASSLGPSPGELFF; cdr3_nt: TGTGCCAGCAGCCTAGGACCGTCCCCCGGGGAGCTGTTTTTT
j_call: TRBJ2-7; v_call: TRBV5-6; clone_size: many; d_call: NA; cdr3_aa: CASSFGPSPYEQYF; cdr3_nt: TGTGCCAGCAGCTTTGGACCCTCCCCCTACGAGCAGTACTTC
j_call: TRBJ1-1; v_call: TRBV4-3; clone_size: NA; d_call: NA; cdr3_aa: CASSQDMGRNTEAFF; cdr3_nt: TGCGCCAGCAGCCAAGATATGGGGAGAAACACTGAAGCTTTCTTT
j_call: TRBJ2-1; v_call: TRBV5-1; clone_size: NA; d_call: TRBD2; cdr3_aa: CASSLGRGLAASYNEQFF; cdr3_nt: TGCGCCAGCAGCTTGGGGCGGGGACTAGCGGCCTCCTACAATGAGCAGTTCTTC
j_call: TRBJ1-2; v_call: TRBV20-1; clone_size: few; d_call: TRBD1; cdr3_aa: CSATGTGGVNYGYTF; cdr3_nt: TGCAGTGCTACCGGGACAGGGGGCGTAAACTATGGCTACACCTTC
j_call: TRBJ2-7; v_call: TRBV12-3/TRBV12-4; clone_size: many; d_call: NA; cdr3_aa: CASSLDPYEQYF; cdr3_nt: TGTGCCAGCAGTCTCGACCCGTACGAGCAGTACTTC